Listed here are 3 T cell receptor beta chains from one sample, sequenced in a study of blood T cell repertoires in COVID-19. Sequenced by immunoSEQ multiplex PCR; TCRdb stores in-frame clones only, minus some. The sample lists roughly 70,000 clones, 85% to 90% occurring once. Sequencing was performed on peripheral blood. The receptors stem from a woman older than 75 with active COVID-19.

The chain carries TRBV4-3 and TRBJ2-3, with TRBD2 matching over 9 bases. V was clipped by 0 bases and J by 6 bases; unmatched bases: 4. The germline V gene encodes CDR1 LGHNA and CDR2 YSLEER. This CDR3 region has 15 residues. The CDR3 bases are TGCGCCAGCAGCCAAGAGCGGCGGGAGGGGGATACGCAGTATTTT. This gives the protein CASSQERREGDTQYF.

In its sample, this clone was seen a few times. This rearrangement joins TRBV28 to TRBJ1-5; unclear D gene. CDR1 MDHEN and CDR2 SYDVKM come from the germline V gene. The V gene lost 8 bases and the J gene lost 5 bases, with 10 bases spanning the gap. The CDR3 is 12 amino acids. The CDR3 region has the DNA TGTGCCAGCGGAGGGCGCGATCAGCCCCAGCATTTT. Its translation is CASGGRDQPQHF.

The J gene is TRBJ2-3, the V gene TRBV7-2; no clear D. CDR3 length: 12 amino acids. V dropped 4 bases and J dropped 4 bases, with 6 bases sitting between them. CDR1 and CDR2 from the germline V gene are SGHTA and FQGNSA. In DNA, the CDR3 is TGTGCCAGCAGCTCTCAGGCAGATACGCAGTATTTT. Protein sequence: CASSSQADTQYF.